A selection of T cell receptor beta chains follows, all from one sample in a study of T cell changes during pregnancy in multiple sclerosis. TCRdb's table, derived via immunoSEQ multiplex PCR, lists solely in-frame clones and lacks some. This table has 70,000 to 90,000 clones, roughly 93% appearing once. Specimen: peripheral blood, collected in the second trimester of pregnancy. The receptor set was obtained from a female donor in good health, enrolled as a control in a pregnancy study. Both conserved end residues are part of each CDR3. Each record gives: clone size, D gene, V gene, J gene, CDR3 protein, CDR3 DNA. D genes are given only for firm matches. A row's size may be missing; if present it is once, few, many or a size class.

once	-	TRBV6-1	TRBJ1-1	CASTYRENTEAFF	TGTGCCAGCACATACCGGGAGAACACTGAAGCTTTCTTT
-	-	TRBV7-6	TRBJ2-2	CASSIRSGNTGELFF	TGTGCCAGCAGCATTAGGTCGGGGAACACCGGGGAGCTGTTTTTT
-	TRBD1	TRBV7-9	TRBJ2-1	CASSFVTGGSYNEQFF	TGTGCCAGCAGCTTCGTTACAGGGGGCTCCTACAATGAGCAGTTCTTC
-	-	TRBV5-1	TRBJ2-3	CASSLGRGRDTQYF	TGCGCCAGCAGCTTGGGCAGGGGCCGGGATACGCAGTATTTT
-	TRBD1	TRBV18	TRBJ1-2	CASSPPTGDGYTF	TGTGCCAGCTCACCACCTACAGGGGATGGCTACACCTTC
-	-	TRBV6-6	TRBJ1-3	CASKVEGFSSGNTIYF	TGTGCCAGCAAGGTCGAGGGTTTTTCTTCTGGAAACACCATATATTTT
-	TRBD1	TRBV29-1	TRBJ1-1	CSVYRQGQGEAFF	TGCAGCGTTTACCGACAGGGCCAAGGTGAAGCTTTCTTT
once	TRBD1	TRBV7-6	TRBJ2-7	CASSGGTGPLEQYF	TGTGCCAGCAGCGGGGGGACAGGGCCCCTCGAGCAGTACTTC
-	TRBD1	TRBV10-3	TRBJ2-1	CATFRDRTLNEQFF	TGTGCCACTTTTCGGGACAGGACATTAAATGAGCAGTTCTTC
few	-	TRBV6-1	TRBJ1-2	CASSGTGNYGYTF	TGTGCCAGCAGTGGCACAGGGAACTATGGCTACACCTTC
-	-	TRBV30	TRBJ2-3	CAWSIGLRGDTQYF	TGTGCCTGGAGTATCGGATTGCGAGGGGATACGCAGTATTTT
-	TRBD1	TRBV7-3	TRBJ1-1	CASSSGTGNTEAFF	TGTGCCAGCAGTTCCGGGACAGGTAACACTGAAGCTTTCTTT
-	TRBD1	TRBV7-2	TRBJ1-5	CASTPDRPENHQPQHF	TGTGCCTCCACCCCGGACAGGCCGGAAAACCATCAGCCCCAGCATTTT
-	-	TRBV7-9	TRBJ2-6	CASSVGATSGANVLTF	TGTGCCAGCAGCGTAGGGGCGACCTCCGGGGCCAACGTCCTGACTTTC
-	TRBD2	TRBV2	TRBJ2-3	CASSESSGGTDTQYF	TGTGCCAGCAGTGAGTCTAGCGGGGGTACAGATACGCAGTATTTT
-	TRBD1	TRBV7-3	TRBJ1-2	CASSLGTVYGYTF	TGTGCCAGCAGCTTGGGGACAGTCTATGGCTACACCTTC
once	-	TRBV4-1	TRBJ2-2	CASSQGSSGTNTGELFF	TGCGCCAGCAGCCAAGGGAGTTCCGGGACGAACACCGGGGAGCTGTTTTTT
-	-	TRBV7-9	TRBJ2-7	CASSSTVSYEQYF	TGTGCCAGCAGCTCGACAGTTTCCTACGAACAGTACTTC
-	-	TRBV2	TRBJ2-1	CASSPLRRPPDNEQFF	TGTGCCAGCAGTCCCTTGAGGAGGCCGCCGGATAATGAGCAGTTCTTC
-	-	TRBV27	TRBJ1-1	CASSTTGLDTEAFF	TGTGCCAGCAGTACAACAGGGTTGGACACTGAAGCTTTCTTT
-	-	TRBV2	TRBJ1-2	CASINGGPVGYTF	TGTGCCAGCATTAATGGCGGCCCGGTCGGCTACACCTTC
-	TRBD1	TRBV27	TRBJ2-5	CASSTRQGSETQYF	TGTGCCAGCAGTACCCGACAGGGCTCGGAGACCCAGTACTTC
-	-	TRBV7-9	TRBJ1-6	CAVKRQNNSPLHF	TGTGCCGTGAAGCGGCAGAATAATTCACCCCTCCACTTT
once	TRBD2	TRBV5-8	TRBJ2-7	CASSRGTSGRPYEQYF	TGTGCCAGCAGCCGAGGGACTAGCGGGCGCCCCTACGAGCAGTACTTC
-	TRBD2	TRBV7-2	TRBJ2-7	CASSLGWQGGIYEQYF	TGTGCCAGCAGCTTAGGGTGGCAGGGAGGGATCTACGAGCAGTACTTC
-	-	TRBV30	TRBJ1-6	CAWSVKSSYNSPLHF	TGTGCCTGGAGTGTAAAGAGCTCCTATAATTCACCCCTCCACTTT
-	-	TRBV7-6	TRBJ2-5	CASSSAVFPETQYF	TGTGCCAGCAGCTCCGCGGTCTTCCCGGAGACCCAGTACTTC
-	-	TRBV4-1	TRBJ2-3	CASSQESRRAFLSTDTQYF	TGCGCCAGCAGCCAAGAGAGCAGGAGGGCCTTTCTTAGCACAGATACGCAGTATTTT
-	TRBD1	TRBV11-2	TRBJ2-2	CASSLLTGPTNTGELFF	TGTGCCAGCAGCCTATTGACAGGGCCTACTAACACCGGGGAGCTGTTTTTT
few	TRBD1	TRBV7-9	TRBJ2-7	CASSSNRVGTVDEQYF	TGTGCCAGCAGCTCGAATAGGGTAGGGACAGTCGACGAGCAGTACTTC
-	-	TRBV5-8	TRBJ1-5	CASSLGFSANQPQHF	TGTGCCAGCAGCTTGGGGTTCTCCGCGAATCAGCCCCAGCATTTT
-	TRBD2	TRBV11-3	TRBJ2-7	CASSPTSGSYEQYF	TGTGCCAGCAGCCCTACTAGCGGTTCCTACGAGCAGTACTTC
-	-	TRBV30	TRBJ1-5	CAWGRTDNQPQHF	TGTGCCTGGGGACGGACAGACAATCAGCCCCAGCATTTT
-	-	TRBV7-2	TRBJ2-2	CASSLATDTGELFF	TGTGCCAGCAGCTTAGCCACAGACACCGGGGAGCTGTTTTTT
-	-	TRBV4-3	TRBJ2-4	CASSQESAEGNIQYF	TGCGCCAGCAGCCAAGAATCCGCGGAGGGGAACATTCAGTACTTC
-	-	TRBV30	TRBJ1-5	CAWSVRGTQHF	TGTGCCTGGAGTGTACGGGGTACCCAGCATTTT
-	-	TRBV30	TRBJ2-7	CAWSSTYEQYF	TGTGCCTGGAGTTCCACATACGAGCAGTACTTC
-	-	TRBV21-1	TRBJ1-5	CASSKDGGNQPQHF	TGTGCCAGCAGCAAAGACGGGGGCAATCAGCCCCAGCATTTT
-	-	TRBV4-3	TRBJ1-6	CASSQAQGGNSPLHF	TGCGCCAGCAGCCAAGCCCAGGGAGGTAATTCACCCCTCCACTTT
-	-	TRBV5-1	TRBJ1-2	CASSLYLPSDRLGYGYTF	TGCGCCAGCAGCTTGTACCTCCCTTCGGACAGACTGGGCTATGGCTACACCTTC
-	-	TRBV29-1	TRBJ1-4	CSVAVLNEKLFF	TGCAGCGTCGCTGTACTTAATGAAAAACTGTTTTTT
-	TRBD1	TRBV19	TRBJ1-1	CASSDWTGVTEAFF	TGTGCCAGTAGCGACTGGACAGGGGTGACTGAAGCTTTCTTT
once	-	TRBV6-4	TRBJ2-3	CASSSSVQDTQYF	TGTGCCAGCAGTAGTAGCGTTCAGGATACGCAGTATTTT
-	TRBD1	TRBV9	TRBJ2-7	CASSVGQGDSYEQYF	TGTGCCAGCAGCGTAGGGCAGGGGGACTCCTACGAGCAGTACTTC
-	TRBD1	TRBV7-9	TRBJ2-7	CASSFGQGGFYEQYF	TGTGCCAGCAGCTTCGGACAGGGCGGCTTCTACGAGCAGTACTTC
once	TRBD1	TRBV6-1	TRBJ1-5	CASSEAPGQGARPQHF	TGTGCCAGCAGTGAAGCACCGGGACAGGGGGCACGGCCCCAGCATTTT
-	-	TRBV19	TRBJ1-5	CASSIEAGSGYSNQPQHF	TGTGCCAGTAGTATAGAGGCAGGCAGCGGCTATAGCAATCAGCCCCAGCATTTT
-	TRBD2	TRBV6-4	TRBJ2-7	CASSDSIAGGLSYEQYF	TGTGCCAGCAGTGACTCGATAGCGGGGGGGCTTAGCTACGAGCAGTACTTC
-	-	TRBV6-5	TRBJ2-5	CASTPRLNQETQYF	TGTGCCAGCACCCCCCGACTAAATCAAGAGACCCAGTACTTC
-	-	TRBV11-3	TRBJ1-5	CASSLGDQPQHF	TGTGCCAGCAGCTTAGGAGATCAGCCCCAGCATTTT
-	TRBD2	TRBV5-1	TRBJ2-5	CASSRGGGDQETQYF	TGCGCCAGCAGCCGTGGCGGGGGAGACCAAGAGACCCAGTACTTC
-	-	TRBV6-6	TRBJ1-1	CASSRVDTTFEAFF	TGTGCCAGCAGCCGAGTGGACACTACATTTGAAGCTTTCTTT
-	TRBD1	TRBV9	TRBJ1-6	CASSVGQGVNSPLHF	TGTGCCAGCAGCGTAGGACAGGGAGTAAATTCACCCCTCCACTTT
-	TRBD2	TRBV9	TRBJ2-1	CASSANSGTSSYNEQFF	TGTGCCAGCAGCGCAAACTCAGGGACTAGCTCCTACAATGAGCAGTTCTTC
once	TRBD1	TRBV7-9	TRBJ1-6	CASSLTGQGVDSPLHF	TGTGCCAGCAGCTTGACCGGACAGGGTGTAGATTCACCCCTCCACTTT
-	-	TRBV27	TRBJ1-5	CASSPNVPQPQHF	TGTGCCAGCAGCCCCAATGTTCCTCAGCCCCAGCATTTT